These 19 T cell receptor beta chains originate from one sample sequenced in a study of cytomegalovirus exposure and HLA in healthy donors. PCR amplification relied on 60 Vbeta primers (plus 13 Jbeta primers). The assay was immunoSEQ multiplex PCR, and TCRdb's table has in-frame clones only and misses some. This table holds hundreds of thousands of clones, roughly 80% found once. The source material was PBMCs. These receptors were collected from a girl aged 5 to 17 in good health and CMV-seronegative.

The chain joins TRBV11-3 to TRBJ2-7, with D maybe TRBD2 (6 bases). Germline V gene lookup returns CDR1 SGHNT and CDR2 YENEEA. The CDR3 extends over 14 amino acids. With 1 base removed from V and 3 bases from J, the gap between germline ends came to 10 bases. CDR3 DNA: TGTGCCAGCAGCTTAGGAGGAGGGGACTACGAGCAGTACTTC. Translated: CASSLGGGDYEQYF. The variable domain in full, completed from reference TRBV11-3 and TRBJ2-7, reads EAGVVQSPRYKIIEKKQPVAFWCNPISGHNTLYWYLQNLGQGPELLIRYENEEAVDDSQLPKDRFSAERLKGVDSTLKIQPAELGDSAVYLCASSLGGGDYEQYFGPGTRLTVT.

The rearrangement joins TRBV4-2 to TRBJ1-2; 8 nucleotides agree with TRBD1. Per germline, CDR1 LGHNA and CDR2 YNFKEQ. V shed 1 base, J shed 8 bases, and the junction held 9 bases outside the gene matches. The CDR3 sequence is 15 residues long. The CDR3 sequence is CASSQVTDRGDGYTF. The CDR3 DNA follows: TGTGCCAGCAGCCAAGTTACCGACAGGGGCGACGGCTACACCTTC.

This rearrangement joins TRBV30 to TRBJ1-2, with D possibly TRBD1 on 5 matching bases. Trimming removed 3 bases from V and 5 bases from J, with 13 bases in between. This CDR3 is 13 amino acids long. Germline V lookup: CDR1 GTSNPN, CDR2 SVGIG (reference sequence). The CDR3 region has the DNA TGTGCCTGGAGCCGTGGGGCAGGTTATGGCTACACCTTC. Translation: CAWSRGAGYGYTF.

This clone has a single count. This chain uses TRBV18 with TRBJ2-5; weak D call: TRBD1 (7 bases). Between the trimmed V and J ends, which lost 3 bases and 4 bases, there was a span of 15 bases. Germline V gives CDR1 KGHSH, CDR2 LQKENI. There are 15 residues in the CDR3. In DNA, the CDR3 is TGTGCCAGCTCACCGCAGAACAGGGGAGGAGAGACCCAGTACTTC. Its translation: CASSPQNRGGETQYF. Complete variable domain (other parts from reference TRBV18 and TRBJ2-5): NAGVMQNPRHLVRRRGQEARLRCSPMKGHSHVYWYRQLPEEGLKFMVYLQKENIIDESGMPKERFSAEFPKEGPSILRIQQVVRGDSAAYFCASSPQNRGGETQYFGPGTRLLVL.

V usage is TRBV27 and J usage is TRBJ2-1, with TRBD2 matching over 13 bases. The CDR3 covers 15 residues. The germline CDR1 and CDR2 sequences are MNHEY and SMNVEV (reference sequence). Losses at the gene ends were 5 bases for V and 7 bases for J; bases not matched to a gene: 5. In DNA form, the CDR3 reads TGTGCCAGCAGTCCCCGACTAGCGGGAGGAAATGAGCAGTTCTTC. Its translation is CASSPRLAGGNEQFF.

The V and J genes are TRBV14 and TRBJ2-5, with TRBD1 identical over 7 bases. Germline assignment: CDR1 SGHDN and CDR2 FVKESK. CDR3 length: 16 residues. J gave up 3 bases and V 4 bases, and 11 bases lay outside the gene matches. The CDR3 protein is CASSLIVDRIKETQYF. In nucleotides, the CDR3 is TGTGCCAGCAGCCTTATCGTGGACAGGATTAAAGAGACCCAGTACTTC.

The CDR3 DNA follows: TGCAGCGTTAATCCAGGGGGCACCTATGGCTACACCTTC. It encodes CSVNPGGTYGYTF. The chain links TRBV29-1 to TRBJ1-2; 8 bases are a match to TRBD1. The germline CDR1 and CDR2 sequences are SQVTM and ANQGSEA. This CDR3 comprises 13 residues. V dropped 5 bases and J dropped 4; count of bases not matched to a gene: 6.

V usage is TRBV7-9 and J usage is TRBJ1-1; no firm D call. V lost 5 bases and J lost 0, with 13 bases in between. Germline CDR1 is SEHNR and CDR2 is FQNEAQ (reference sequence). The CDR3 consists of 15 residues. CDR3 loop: CASSASGAMNTEAFF. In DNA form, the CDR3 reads TGTGCCAGCAGCGCATCAGGTGCCATGAACACTGAAGCTTTCTTT.

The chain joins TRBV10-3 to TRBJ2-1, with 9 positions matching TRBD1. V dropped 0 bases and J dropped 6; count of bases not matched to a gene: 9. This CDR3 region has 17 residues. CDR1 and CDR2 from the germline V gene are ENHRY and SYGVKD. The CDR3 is CAISESKGQGRINEQFF. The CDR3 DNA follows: TGTGCCATCAGTGAGTCCAAGGGACAGGGTCGTATCAATGAGCAGTTCTTC.

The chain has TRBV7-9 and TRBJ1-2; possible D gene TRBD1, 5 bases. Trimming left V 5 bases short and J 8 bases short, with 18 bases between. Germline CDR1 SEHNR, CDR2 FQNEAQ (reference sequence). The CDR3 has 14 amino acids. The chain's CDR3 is CASSETGHSSGYTF. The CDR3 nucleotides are TGTGCCAGCAGCGAAACAGGACATTCGTCGGGCTACACCTTC.

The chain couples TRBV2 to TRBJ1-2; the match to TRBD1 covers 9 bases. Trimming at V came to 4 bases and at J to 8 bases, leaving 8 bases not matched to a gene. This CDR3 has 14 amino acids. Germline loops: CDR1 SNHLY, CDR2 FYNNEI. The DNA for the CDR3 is TGTGCCAGCAGTGGACAAACAGGGGGCGACGGCTACACCTTC. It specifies CASSGQTGGDGYTF.

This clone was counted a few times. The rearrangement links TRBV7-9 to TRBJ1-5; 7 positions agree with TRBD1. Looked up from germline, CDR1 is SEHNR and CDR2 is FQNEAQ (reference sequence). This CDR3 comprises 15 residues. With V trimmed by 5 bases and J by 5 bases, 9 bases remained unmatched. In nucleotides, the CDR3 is TGTGCCAGCAGCCCGATTAGGACAGGAGATCAGCCCCAGCATTTT. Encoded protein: CASSPIRTGDQPQHF. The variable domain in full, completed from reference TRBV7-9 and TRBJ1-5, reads DTGVSQNPRHKITKRGQNVTFRCDPISEHNRLYWYRQTLGQGPEFLTYFQNEAQLEKSRLLSDRFSAERPKGSFSTLEIQRTEQGDSAMYLCASSPIRTGDQPQHFGDGTRLSIL.

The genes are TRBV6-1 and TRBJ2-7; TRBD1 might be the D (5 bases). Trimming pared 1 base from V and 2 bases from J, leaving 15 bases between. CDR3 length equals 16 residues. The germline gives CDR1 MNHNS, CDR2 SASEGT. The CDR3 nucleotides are TGTGCCAGCAGTGAAGGGGGAACAAGGGGTACCTACGAGCAGTACTTC. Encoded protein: CASSEGGTRGTYEQYF.

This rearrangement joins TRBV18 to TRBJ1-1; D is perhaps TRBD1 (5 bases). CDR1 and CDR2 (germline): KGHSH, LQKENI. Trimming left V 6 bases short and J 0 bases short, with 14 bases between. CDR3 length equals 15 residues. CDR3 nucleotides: TGTGCCAGCTCGCAGGGTGGGTCTCTGAACACTGAAGCTTTCTTT. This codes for CASSQGGSLNTEAFF.

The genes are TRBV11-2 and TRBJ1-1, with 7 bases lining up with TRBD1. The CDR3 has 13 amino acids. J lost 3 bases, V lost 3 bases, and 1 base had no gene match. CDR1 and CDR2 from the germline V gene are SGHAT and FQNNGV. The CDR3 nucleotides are TGTGCCAGCAGCTTGACAGGGTACACTGAAGCTTTCTTT. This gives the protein CASSLTGYTEAFF. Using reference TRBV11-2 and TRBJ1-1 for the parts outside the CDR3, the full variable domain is EAGVAQSPRYKIIEKRQSVAFWCNPISGHATLYWYQQILGQGPKLLIQFQNNGVVDDSQLPKDRFSAERLKGVDSTLKIQPAKLEDSAVYLCASSLTGYTEAFFGQGTRLTVV.

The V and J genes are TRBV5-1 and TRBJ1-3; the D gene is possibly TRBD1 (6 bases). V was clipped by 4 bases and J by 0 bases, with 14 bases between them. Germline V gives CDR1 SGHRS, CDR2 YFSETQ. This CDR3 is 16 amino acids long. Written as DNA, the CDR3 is TGCGCCAGCAGCCTCGTCACAGGGTTCTCTGGAAACACCATATATTTT. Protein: CASSLVTGFSGNTIYF.

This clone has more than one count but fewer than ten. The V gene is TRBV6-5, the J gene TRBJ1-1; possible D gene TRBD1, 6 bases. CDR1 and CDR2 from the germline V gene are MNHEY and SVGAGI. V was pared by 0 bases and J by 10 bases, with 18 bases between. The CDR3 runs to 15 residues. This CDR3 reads CASSYSPGHPRGAFF. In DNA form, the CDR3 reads TGTGCCAGCAGTTACTCTCCGGGACACCCCCGCGGAGCTTTCTTT.

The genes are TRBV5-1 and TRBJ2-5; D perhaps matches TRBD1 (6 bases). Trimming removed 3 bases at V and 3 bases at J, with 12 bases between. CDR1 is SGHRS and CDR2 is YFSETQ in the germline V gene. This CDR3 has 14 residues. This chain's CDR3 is CASSSGTHEETQYF. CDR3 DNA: TGCGCCAGCAGCTCCGGGACACACGAAGAGACCCAGTACTTC. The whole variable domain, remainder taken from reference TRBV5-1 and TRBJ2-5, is KAGVTQTPRYLIKTRGQQVTLSCSPISGHRSVSWYQQTPGQGLQFLFEYFSETQRNKGNFPGRFSGRQFSNSRSEMNVSTLELGDSALYLCASSSGTHEETQYFGPGTRLLVL.

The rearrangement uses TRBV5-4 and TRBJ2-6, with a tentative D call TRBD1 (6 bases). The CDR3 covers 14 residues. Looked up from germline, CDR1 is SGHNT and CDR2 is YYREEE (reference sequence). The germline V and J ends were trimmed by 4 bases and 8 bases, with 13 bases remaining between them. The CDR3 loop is CASSGGQGPNVLTF. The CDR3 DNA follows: TGTGCCAGCAGCGGGGGCCAGGGTCCCAACGTCCTGACTTTC.